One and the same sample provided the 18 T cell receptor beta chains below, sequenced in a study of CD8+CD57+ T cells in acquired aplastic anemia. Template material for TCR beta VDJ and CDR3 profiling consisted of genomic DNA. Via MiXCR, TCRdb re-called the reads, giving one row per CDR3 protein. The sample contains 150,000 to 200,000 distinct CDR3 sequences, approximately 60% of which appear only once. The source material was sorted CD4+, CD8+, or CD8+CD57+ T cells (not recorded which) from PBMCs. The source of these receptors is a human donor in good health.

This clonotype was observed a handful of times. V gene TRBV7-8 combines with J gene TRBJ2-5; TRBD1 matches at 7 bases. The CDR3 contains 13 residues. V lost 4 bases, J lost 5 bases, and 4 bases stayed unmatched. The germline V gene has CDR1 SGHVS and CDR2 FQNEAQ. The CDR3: CASSYPTGETQYF. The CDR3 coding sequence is TGTGCCAGCAGCTACCCGACAGGGGAGACCCAGTACTTC.

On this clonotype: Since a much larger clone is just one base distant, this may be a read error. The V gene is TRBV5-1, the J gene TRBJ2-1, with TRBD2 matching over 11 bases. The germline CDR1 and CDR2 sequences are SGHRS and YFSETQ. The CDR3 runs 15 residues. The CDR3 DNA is TGCGCCAGCAGGGGAGGGACTAGCGGATACAATGAGCAGCTCTTC. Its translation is CASRGGTSGYNEQLF.

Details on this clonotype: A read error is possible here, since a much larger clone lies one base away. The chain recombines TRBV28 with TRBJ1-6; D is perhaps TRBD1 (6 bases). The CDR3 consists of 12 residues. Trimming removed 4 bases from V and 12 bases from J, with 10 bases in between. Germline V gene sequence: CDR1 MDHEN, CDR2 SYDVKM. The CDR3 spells CASSSSRGPLHF. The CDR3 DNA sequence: TGTGCCAGCAGTTCGTCCAGGGGACCCCTCCACTTT.

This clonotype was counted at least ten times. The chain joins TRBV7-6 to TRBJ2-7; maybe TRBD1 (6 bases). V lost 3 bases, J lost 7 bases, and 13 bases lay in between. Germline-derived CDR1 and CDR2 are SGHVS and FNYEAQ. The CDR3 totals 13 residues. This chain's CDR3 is CASSFVGGGEQYF. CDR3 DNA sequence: TGTGCCAGCAGCTTCGTTGGGGGCGGGGAGCAGTACTTC.

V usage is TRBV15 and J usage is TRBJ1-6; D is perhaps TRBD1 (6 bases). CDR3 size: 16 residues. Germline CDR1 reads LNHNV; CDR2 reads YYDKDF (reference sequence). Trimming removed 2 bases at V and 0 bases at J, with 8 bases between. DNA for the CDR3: TGTGCCACCAGCAGAACAGGGATCTCCTATAATTCACCCCTCCACTTT. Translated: CATSRTGISYNSPLHF.

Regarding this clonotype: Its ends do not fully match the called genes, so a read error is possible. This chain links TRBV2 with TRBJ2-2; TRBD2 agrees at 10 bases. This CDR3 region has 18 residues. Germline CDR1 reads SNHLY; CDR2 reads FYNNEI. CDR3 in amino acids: CDSRAKRGGAWDTGELFF. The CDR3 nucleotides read TGTGACAGCAGAGCGAAGCGGGGGGGCGCTTGGGACACCGGGGAGCTGTTTTTT.

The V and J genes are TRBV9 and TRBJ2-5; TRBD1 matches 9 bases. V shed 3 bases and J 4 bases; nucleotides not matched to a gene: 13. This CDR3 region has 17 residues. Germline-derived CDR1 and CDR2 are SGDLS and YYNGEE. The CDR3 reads CASSARAGTGSIETQYF. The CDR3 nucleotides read TGTGCCAGCAGCGCGCGAGCAGGGACAGGGAGTATAGAGACCCAGTACTTC. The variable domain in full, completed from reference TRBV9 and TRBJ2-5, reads DSGVTQTPKHLITATGQRVTLRCSPRSGDLSVYWYQQSLDQGLQFLIQYYNGEERAKGNILERFSAQQFPDLHSELNLSSLELGDSALYFCASSARAGTGSIETQYFGPGTRLLVL.

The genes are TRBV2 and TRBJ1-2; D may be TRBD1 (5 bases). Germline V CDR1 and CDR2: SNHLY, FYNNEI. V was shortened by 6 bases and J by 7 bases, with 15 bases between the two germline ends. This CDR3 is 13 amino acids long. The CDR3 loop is CASRVGDPGGYTF. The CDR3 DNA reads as TGTGCCAGCAGAGTGGGGGATCCAGGTGGCTACACCTTC. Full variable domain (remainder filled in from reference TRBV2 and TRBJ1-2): EPEVTQTPSHQVTQMGQEVILRCVPISNHLYFYWYRQILGQKVEFLVSFYNNEISEKSEIFDDQFSVERPDGSNFTLKIRSTKLEDSAMYFCASRVGDPGGYTFGSGTRLTVV.

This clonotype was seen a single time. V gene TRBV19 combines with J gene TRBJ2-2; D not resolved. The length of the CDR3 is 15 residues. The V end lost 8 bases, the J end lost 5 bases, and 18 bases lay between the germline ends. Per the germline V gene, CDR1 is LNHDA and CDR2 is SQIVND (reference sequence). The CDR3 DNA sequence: TGTGCCAGTGGTCACGCGAGGTTGGAGACCGGGGAGCTGTTTTTT. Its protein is CASGHARLETGELFF.

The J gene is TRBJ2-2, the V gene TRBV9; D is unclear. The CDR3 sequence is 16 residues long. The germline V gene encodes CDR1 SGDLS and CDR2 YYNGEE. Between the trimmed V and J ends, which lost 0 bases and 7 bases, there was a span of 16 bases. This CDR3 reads CASSVALAADDGELFF. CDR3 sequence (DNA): TGTGCCAGCAGCGTAGCTCTCGCCGCAGATGACGGGGAGCTGTTTTTT.

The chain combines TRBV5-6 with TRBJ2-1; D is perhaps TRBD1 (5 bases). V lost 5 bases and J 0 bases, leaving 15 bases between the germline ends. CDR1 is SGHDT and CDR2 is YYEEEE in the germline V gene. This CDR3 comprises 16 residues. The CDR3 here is CASRLVGASSYNEQFF. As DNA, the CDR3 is TGTGCCAGCAGACTGGTAGGGGCCAGCTCCTACAATGAGCAGTTCTTC.

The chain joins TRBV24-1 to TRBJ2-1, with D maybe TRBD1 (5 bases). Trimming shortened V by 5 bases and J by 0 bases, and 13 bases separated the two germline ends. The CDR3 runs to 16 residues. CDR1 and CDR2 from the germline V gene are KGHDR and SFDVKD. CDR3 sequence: CATSGGNQSSYNEQFF. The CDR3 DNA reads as TGTGCCACCAGTGGGGGCAATCAGAGCTCCTACAATGAGCAGTTCTTC.

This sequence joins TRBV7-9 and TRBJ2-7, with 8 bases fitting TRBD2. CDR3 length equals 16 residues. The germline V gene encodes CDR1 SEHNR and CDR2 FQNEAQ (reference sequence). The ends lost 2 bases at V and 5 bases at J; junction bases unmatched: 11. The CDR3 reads CASSLNAGGAFHEQYF. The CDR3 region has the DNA TGTGCCAGCAGCTTAAACGCCGGGGGGGCCTTTCACGAGCAGTACTTC.

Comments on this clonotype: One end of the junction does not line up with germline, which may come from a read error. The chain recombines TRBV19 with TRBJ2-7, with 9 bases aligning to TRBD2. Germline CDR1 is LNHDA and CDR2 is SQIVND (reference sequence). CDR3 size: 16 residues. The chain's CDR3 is CASSIGGTSFSYEQYF. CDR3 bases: TGTGCCAGTAGTATAGGCGGGACTAGCTTTTCCTATGAGCAGTACTTC.

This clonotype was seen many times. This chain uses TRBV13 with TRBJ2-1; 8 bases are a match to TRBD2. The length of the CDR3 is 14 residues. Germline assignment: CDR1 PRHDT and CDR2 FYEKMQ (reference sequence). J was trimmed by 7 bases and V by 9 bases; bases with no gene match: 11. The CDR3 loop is CASTNGLANNEQFF. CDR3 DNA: TGTGCCAGTACGAACGGACTAGCAAATAATGAGCAGTTCTTC.

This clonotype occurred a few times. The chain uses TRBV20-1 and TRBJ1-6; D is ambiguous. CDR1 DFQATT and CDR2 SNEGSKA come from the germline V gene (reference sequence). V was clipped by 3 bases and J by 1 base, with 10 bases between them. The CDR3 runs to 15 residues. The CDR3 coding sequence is TGCAGTGCTAGGGCAGGTCTATCCTATAATTCACCCCTCCACTTT. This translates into CSARAGLSYNSPLHF.

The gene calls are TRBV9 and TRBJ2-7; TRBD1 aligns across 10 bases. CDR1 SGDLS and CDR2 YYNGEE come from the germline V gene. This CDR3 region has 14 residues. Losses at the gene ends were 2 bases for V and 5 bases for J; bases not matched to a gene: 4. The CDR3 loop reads CASSVTGGADEQYF. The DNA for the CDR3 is TGTGCCAGCAGCGTGACAGGGGGCGCGGACGAGCAGTACTTC.

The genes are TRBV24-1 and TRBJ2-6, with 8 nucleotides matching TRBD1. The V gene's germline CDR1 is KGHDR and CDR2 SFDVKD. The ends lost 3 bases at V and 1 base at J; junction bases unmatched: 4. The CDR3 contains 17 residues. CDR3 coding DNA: TGTGCCACCAGTGATGGGACAGGTCTTTCTGGGGCCAACGTCCTGACTTTC. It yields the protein CATSDGTGLSGANVLTF.